This T cell receptor beta chain stems from a study of vaccination and CD4 T cells after COVID-19. Background on the study: A CEFX pool, an HIV-1 Nef pool, or else no peptide went into the control cultures.

Sequencing of DNA taken from cultured CD4+ T cells relied on the Oncomine TCR Beta short-read assay. A single record per CDR3 protein comes from TCRdb applying MiXCR to the PCR reads. The table includes roughly 14,000 distinct CDR3 sequences, roughly 24% detected once. The treatment: roughly 11-day PBMC culture with coronavirus spike peptide pools or control peptides (ViraFEST assay). This clonotype has only one observation. Its antigen is currently unknown. This specimen was CD4+ T cells from blood, cultured in vitro, taken after SARS-CoV-2 vaccination. The sequence came from a human donor who had recovered from COVID-19.

DNA of the CDR3: TGTGCCAGCAGTTTTATAGGAGCGGGGGCCCGCAATGAGCAGTTCTTC. The encoded protein is CASSFIGAGARNEQFF. The chain couples TRBV28 to TRBJ2-1, with 8 nucleotides matching TRBD2. With 3 bases clipped from V and 6 bases from J, the junction kept 10 bases outside the gene matches. The CDR3 extends over 16 amino acids. Germline lookup yields CDR1 MDHEN and CDR2 SYDVKM. Drawing the rest from reference TRBV28 and TRBJ2-1, the complete variable domain is DVKVTQSSRYLVKRTGEKVFLECVQDMDHENMFWYRQDPGLGLRLIYFSYDVKMKEKGDIPEGYSVSREKKERFSLILESASTNQTSMYLCASSFIGAGARNEQFFGPGTRLTVL.